This T cell receptor (beta chain) was sequenced during a study of technical replicates of blood from a few donors. Some clones are missing from TCRdb's copy, which holds only in-frame ones; the method was immunoSEQ multiplex PCR. The sample consists of 45,000 to 60,000 clones, 95% to 97% of them appearing once. This clone was observed a single time. V was pared by 7 bases and J by 7 bases, with 7 bases of the junction left unmatched. In germline, CDR1 is SGHNT, CDR2 YENEEA. The CDR3 sequence is 14 residues long. Sample: T cells isolated from PBMCs. The clonotype was recovered from a human donor in good health. V is TRBV11-3 and J is TRBJ2-1; TRBD2 agrees at 10 bases. CDR3 residues: CASNLAGARNEQFF. The DNA of the CDR3 is TGTGCCAGCAACCTAGCGGGAGCCCGTAATGAGCAGTTCTTC.